The rows below give T cell receptor beta chains drawn from one sample of a study of T-cell reconstitution after alpha-beta-depleted transplantation in children. Each CDR3 protein gets one entry after TCRdb re-called the PCR reads with MiXCR. The sample carries about 100,000 distinct CDR3 sequences, about 6.5% recorded once. Source: PBMCs, mostly from graft donor cells, taken 360 days after TCRalphabeta/CD19-depleted stem cell transplant. The receptors were sampled from a male patient aged 2-15 years who had a stem cell transplant for acute lymphoblastic leukemia, so the T cells may come from the graft donor. CDR3s include the opening cysteine and the closing phenylalanine or tryptophan. Size is stated for part of the rows, as once, few or many counts, or as a class when the clone is expanded.

abundance: NA; j_gene: TRBJ2-3; v_gene: TRBV7-8; CDR3aa: CASSLVESRTDTQYF
abundance: many; j_gene: TRBJ1-1; v_gene: TRBV27; CDR3aa: CASSPGGVNTEAFF
abundance: many; j_gene: TRBJ2-3; v_gene: TRBV5-1; CDR3aa: CASSLIHTDTQYF
abundance: many; j_gene: TRBJ2-3; v_gene: TRBV20-1; CDR3aa: CSARDEGQGASTDTQYF
abundance: few; j_gene: TRBJ2-3; v_gene: TRBV28; CDR3aa: CASSGLDGGAADTQYF
abundance: NA; j_gene: TRBJ2-3; v_gene: TRBV20-1; CDR3aa: CSARDGDMRTDTQYF
abundance: NA; j_gene: TRBJ2-5; v_gene: TRBV11-1; CDR3aa: CASSLGQGLIVQETQYF
abundance: many; j_gene: TRBJ2-7; v_gene: TRBV4-2; CDR3aa: CASSQALAGDYEQYF
abundance: many; j_gene: TRBJ1-1; v_gene: TRBV4-2; CDR3aa: CASSPPGRQNTEAFF
abundance: many; j_gene: TRBJ2-2; v_gene: TRBV27; CDR3aa: CASSPSTAGRPLFF
abundance: NA; j_gene: TRBJ2-7; v_gene: TRBV14; CDR3aa: CASRDQTAPSYEQYF
abundance: NA; j_gene: TRBJ2-1; v_gene: TRBV9; CDR3aa: CASSPNYNEQFF
abundance: many; j_gene: TRBJ1-3; v_gene: TRBV4-2; CDR3aa: CASSQDSQPAGNTIYF
abundance: many; j_gene: TRBJ2-1; v_gene: TRBV12-3/TRBV12-4; CDR3aa: CASRFTGDEQFF
abundance: many; j_gene: TRBJ2-5; v_gene: TRBV4-2; CDR3aa: CASSQETGMGNVAQYF
abundance: many; j_gene: TRBJ2-4; v_gene: TRBV29-1; CDR3aa: CSVGAGVAKNIQYF
abundance: NA; j_gene: TRBJ2-1; v_gene: TRBV4-2; CDR3aa: CASSLRTSGSASYNEQFF
abundance: many; j_gene: TRBJ2-4; v_gene: TRBV7-9; CDR3aa: CASSSQGNIQYF
abundance: few; j_gene: TRBJ2-3; v_gene: TRBV15; CDR3aa: CATSTPTSGRRPGTDTQYF
abundance: NA; j_gene: TRBJ2-3; v_gene: TRBV29-1; CDR3aa: CSTLGRDTQYF
abundance: many; j_gene: TRBJ2-7; v_gene: TRBV15; CDR3aa: CATSREPGLEYEQYF
abundance: many; j_gene: TRBJ2-7; v_gene: TRBV5-6; CDR3aa: CASSLKGGPYEQYF
abundance: NA; j_gene: TRBJ2-1; v_gene: TRBV7-2; CDR3aa: CASSRTSGGGNEQFF
abundance: many; j_gene: TRBJ1-6; v_gene: TRBV2; CDR3aa: CASSVGGTKPNSPLHF
abundance: many; j_gene: TRBJ2-1; v_gene: TRBV5-1; CDR3aa: CASREREGRSYNEQFF
abundance: many; j_gene: TRBJ1-1; v_gene: TRBV11-3; CDR3aa: CASSQQRGTEAFF
abundance: many; j_gene: TRBJ1-5; v_gene: TRBV4-3; CDR3aa: CASSQAQGKPQHF
abundance: NA; j_gene: TRBJ2-2; v_gene: TRBV7-2; CDR3aa: CASSLGGGPNTGELFF
abundance: NA; j_gene: TRBJ2-7; v_gene: TRBV6-5; CDR3aa: CASSYSKSRGDYEQYF
abundance: NA; j_gene: TRBJ2-5; v_gene: TRBV27; CDR3aa: CASSGTGLQETQYF
abundance: many; j_gene: TRBJ2-5; v_gene: TRBV5-1; CDR3aa: CASSRKTSGGPIQETQYF
abundance: many; j_gene: TRBJ1-5; v_gene: TRBV20-1; CDR3aa: CSALNRPKVNQPQHF
abundance: NA; j_gene: TRBJ1-2; v_gene: TRBV7-2; CDR3aa: CASSAGQGNYGYTF
abundance: many; j_gene: TRBJ2-7; v_gene: TRBV12-3/TRBV12-4; CDR3aa: CASSKGPDPYEQYF
abundance: many; j_gene: TRBJ1-2; v_gene: TRBV7-9; CDR3aa: CASSLPGGYTF
abundance: many; j_gene: TRBJ1-6; v_gene: TRBV2; CDR3aa: CASSDAQGTYNSPLHF
abundance: few; j_gene: TRBJ2-7; v_gene: TRBV10-3; CDR3aa: CAISESGGRASYEQYF
abundance: NA; j_gene: TRBJ2-3; v_gene: TRBV20-1; CDR3aa: CSAQPPSTDTQYF
abundance: many; j_gene: TRBJ2-7; v_gene: TRBV6-5; CDR3aa: CASSYSLTSGSWNEQYF
abundance: few; j_gene: TRBJ2-7; v_gene: TRBV28; CDR3aa: CASSPRDRLSSYEQYF
abundance: few; j_gene: TRBJ1-3; v_gene: TRBV10-3; CDR3aa: CAHLRTPGNTIYF
abundance: few; j_gene: TRBJ1-1; v_gene: TRBV12-5; CDR3aa: CASRGGNTEAFF